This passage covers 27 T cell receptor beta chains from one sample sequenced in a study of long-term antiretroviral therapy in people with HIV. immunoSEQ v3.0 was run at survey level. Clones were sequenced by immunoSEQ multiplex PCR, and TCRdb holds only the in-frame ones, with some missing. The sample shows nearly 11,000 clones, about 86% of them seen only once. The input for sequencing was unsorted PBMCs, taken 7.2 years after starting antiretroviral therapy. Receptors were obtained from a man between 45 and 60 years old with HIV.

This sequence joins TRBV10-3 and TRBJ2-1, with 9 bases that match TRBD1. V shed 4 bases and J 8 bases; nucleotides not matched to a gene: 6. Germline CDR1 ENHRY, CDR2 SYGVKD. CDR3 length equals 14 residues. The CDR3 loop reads CAISGGTGLHEQFF. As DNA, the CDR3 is TGTGCCATCAGTGGGGGGACAGGGCTGCATGAGCAGTTCTTC.

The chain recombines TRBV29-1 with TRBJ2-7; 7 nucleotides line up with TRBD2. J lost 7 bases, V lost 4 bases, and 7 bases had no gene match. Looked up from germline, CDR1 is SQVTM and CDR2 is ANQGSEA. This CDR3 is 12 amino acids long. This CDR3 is CSVGGGGREQYF. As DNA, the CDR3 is TGCAGCGTTGGGGGGGGAGGGCGTGAGCAGTACTTC.

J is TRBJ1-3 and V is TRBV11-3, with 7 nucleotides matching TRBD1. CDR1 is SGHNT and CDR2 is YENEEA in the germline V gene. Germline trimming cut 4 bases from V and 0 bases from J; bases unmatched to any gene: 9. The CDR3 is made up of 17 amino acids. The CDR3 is CASSSRDSEPSGNTIYF. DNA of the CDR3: TGTGCCAGCAGCTCACGGGACAGCGAGCCCTCTGGAAACACCATATATTTT. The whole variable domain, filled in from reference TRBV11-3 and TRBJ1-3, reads EAGVVQSPRYKIIEKKQPVAFWCNPISGHNTLYWYLQNLGQGPELLIRYENEEAVDDSQLPKDRFSAERLKGVDSTLKIQPAELGDSAVYLCASSSRDSEPSGNTIYFGEGSWLTVV.

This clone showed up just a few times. The CDR3 spells CATSSPPGDEQFF. The CDR3, as DNA: TGTGCCACCAGCAGCCCACCCGGGGATGAGCAGTTCTTC. V is TRBV15 and J is TRBJ2-1; the D gene is possibly TRBD2 (5 bases). The CDR3 sequence is 13 residues long. Germline CDR1 and CDR2: LNHNV and YYDKDF (reference sequence). The V end was cut by 3 bases, the J end by 8 bases, with 11 bases between.

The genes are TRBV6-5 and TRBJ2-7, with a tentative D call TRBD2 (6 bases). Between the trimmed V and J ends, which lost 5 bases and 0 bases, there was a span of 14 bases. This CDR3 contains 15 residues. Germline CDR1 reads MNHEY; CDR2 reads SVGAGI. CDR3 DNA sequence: TGTGCCAGCAGTCCCCGGGACTCGAGCTCCTACGAGCAGTACTTC. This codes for CASSPRDSSSYEQYF.

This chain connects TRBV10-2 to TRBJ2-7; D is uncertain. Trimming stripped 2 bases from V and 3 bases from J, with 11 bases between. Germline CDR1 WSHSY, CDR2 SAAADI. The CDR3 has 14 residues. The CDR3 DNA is TGCGCCAGCAGTGAGGAATTTGGATTCTACGAGCAGTACTTC. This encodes CASSEEFGFYEQYF.

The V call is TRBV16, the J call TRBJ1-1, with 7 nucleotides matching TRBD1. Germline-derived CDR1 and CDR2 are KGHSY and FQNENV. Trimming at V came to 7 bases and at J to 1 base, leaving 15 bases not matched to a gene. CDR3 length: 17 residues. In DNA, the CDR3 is TGTGCCAGCACGACAGGGTGGGCTCCCCTCTCGAACACTGAAGCTTTCTTT. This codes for CASTTGWAPLSNTEAFF.

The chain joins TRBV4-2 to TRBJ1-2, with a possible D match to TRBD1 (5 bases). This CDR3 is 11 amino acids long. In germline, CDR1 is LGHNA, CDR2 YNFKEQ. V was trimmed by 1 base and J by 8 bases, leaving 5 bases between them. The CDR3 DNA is TGTGCCAGCAGCCAAGGGGGGGGCTACACCTTC. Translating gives CASSQGGGYTF.

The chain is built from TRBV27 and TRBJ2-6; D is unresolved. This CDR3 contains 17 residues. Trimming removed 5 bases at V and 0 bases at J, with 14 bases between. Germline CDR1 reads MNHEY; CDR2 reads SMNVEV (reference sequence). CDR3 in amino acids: CASSHSTVISGANVLTF. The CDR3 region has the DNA TGTGCCAGCAGTCACTCGACCGTAATCTCTGGGGCCAACGTCCTGACTTTC.

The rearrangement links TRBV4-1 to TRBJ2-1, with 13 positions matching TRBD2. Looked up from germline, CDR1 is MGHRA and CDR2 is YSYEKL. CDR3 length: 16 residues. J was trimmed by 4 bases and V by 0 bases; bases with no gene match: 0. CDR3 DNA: TGCGCCAGCAGCCAAGAGACTAGCGGGGGGTACAATGAGCAGTTCTTC. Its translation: CASSQETSGGYNEQFF.

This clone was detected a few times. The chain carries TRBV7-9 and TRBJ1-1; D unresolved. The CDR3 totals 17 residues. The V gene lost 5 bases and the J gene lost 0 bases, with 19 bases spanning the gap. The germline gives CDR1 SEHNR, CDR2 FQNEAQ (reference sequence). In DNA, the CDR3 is TGTGCCAGCAGCCCCTTGATTTCGGCCTTACTGAACACTGAAGCTTTCTTT. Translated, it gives CASSPLISALLNTEAFF. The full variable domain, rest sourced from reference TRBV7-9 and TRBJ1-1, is DTGVSQNPRHKITKRGQNVTFRCDPISEHNRLYWYRQTLGQGPEFLTYFQNEAQLEKSRLLSDRFSAERPKGSFSTLEIQRTEQGDSAMYLCASSPLISALLNTEAFFGQGTRLTVV.

The CDR3 protein is CASSLEGASGGPRDTQYF. DNA for the CDR3: TGTGCCAGCAGCTTAGAAGGTGCTAGCGGGGGGCCCAGGGATACGCAGTATTTT. This chain connects TRBV13 to TRBJ2-3; 11 bases fit TRBD2. Germline V CDR1 and CDR2: PRHDT, FYEKMQ (reference sequence). Losses at the gene ends were 1 base for V and 6 bases for J; bases not matched to a gene: 12. The CDR3 consists of 18 residues. Based on the CDR3 plus reference TRBV13 and TRBJ2-3, the full variable domain is AAGVIQSPRHLIKEKRETATLKCYPIPRHDTVYWYQQGPGQDPQFLISFYEKMQSDKGSIPDRFSAQQFSDYHSELNMSSLELGDSALYFCASSLEGASGGPRDTQYFGPGTRLTVL.

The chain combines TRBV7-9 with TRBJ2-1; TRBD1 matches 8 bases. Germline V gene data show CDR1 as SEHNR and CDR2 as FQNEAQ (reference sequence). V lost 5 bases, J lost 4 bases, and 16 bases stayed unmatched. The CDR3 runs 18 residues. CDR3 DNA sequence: TGTGCCAGCAGCCCACGAGAAGGCCAGGGGGCTTTATACAATGAGCAGTTCTTC. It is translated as CASSPREGQGALYNEQFF.

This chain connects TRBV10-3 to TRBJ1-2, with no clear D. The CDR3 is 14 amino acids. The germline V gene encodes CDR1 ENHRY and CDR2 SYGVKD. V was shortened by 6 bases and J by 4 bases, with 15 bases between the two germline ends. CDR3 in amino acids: CAIRADSGFYGYTF. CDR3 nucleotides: TGTGCCATCAGGGCGGATTCTGGGTTCTATGGCTACACCTTC.

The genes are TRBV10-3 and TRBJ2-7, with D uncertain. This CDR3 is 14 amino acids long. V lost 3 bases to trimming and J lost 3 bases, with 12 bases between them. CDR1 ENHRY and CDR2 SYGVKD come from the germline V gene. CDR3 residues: CAISDFDQNYEQYF. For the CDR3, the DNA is TGTGCCATCAGTGATTTCGACCAGAACTACGAGCAGTACTTC.

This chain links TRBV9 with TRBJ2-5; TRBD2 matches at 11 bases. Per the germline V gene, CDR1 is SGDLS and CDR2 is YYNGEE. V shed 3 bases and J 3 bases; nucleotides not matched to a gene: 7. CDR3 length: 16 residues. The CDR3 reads CASSAIPGLAEETQYF. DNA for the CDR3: TGTGCCAGCAGCGCCATACCGGGACTAGCGGAAGAGACCCAGTACTTC.

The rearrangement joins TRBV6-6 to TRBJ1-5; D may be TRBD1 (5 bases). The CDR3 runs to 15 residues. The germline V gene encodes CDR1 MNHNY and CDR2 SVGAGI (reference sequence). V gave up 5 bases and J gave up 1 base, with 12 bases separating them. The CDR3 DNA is TGTGCCAGCAGTCTACTGGGGCCCAGCAATCAGCCCCAGCATTTT. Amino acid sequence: CASSLLGPSNQPQHF.

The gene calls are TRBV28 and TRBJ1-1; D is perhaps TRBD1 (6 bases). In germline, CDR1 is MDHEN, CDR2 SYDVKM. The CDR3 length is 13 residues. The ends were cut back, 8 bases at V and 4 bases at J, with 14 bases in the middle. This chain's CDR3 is CASEGGFSTEAFF. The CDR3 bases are TGTGCCAGCGAAGGGGGGTTCTCCACTGAAGCTTTCTTT.

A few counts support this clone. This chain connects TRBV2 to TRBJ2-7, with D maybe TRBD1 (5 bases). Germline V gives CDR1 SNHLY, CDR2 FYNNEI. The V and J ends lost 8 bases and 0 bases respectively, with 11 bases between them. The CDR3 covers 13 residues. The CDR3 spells CASYGADSYEQYF. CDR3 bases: TGTGCCAGCTATGGGGCCGACTCCTACGAGCAGTACTTC.

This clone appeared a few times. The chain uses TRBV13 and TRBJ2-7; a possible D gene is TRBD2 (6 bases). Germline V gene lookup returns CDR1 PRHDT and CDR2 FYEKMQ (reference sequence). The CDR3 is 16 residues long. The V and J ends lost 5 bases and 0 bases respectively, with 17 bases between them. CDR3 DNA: TGTGCCAGCAGCAGTGTAGGAGGGACCCTCTCCTACGAGCAGTACTTC. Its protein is CASSSVGGTLSYEQYF. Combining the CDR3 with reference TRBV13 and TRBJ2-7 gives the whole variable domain AAGVIQSPRHLIKEKRETATLKCYPIPRHDTVYWYQQGPGQDPQFLISFYEKMQSDKGSIPDRFSAQQFSDYHSELNMSSLELGDSALYFCASSSVGGTLSYEQYFGPGTRLTVT.

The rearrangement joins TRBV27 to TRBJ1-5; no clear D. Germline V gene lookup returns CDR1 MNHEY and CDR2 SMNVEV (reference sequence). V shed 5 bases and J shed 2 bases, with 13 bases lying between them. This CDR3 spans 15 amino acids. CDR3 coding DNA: TGTGCCAGCAGTCCCCAATCGAGTGGCAATCAGCCCCAGCATTTT. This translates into CASSPQSSGNQPQHF.

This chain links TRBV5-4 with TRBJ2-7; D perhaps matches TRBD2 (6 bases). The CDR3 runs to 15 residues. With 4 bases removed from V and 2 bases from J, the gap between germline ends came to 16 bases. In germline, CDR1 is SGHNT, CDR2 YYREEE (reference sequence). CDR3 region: CASSPQGGVAYEQYF. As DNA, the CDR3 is TGTGCCAGCAGCCCCCAGGGAGGTGTTGCCTACGAGCAGTACTTC.

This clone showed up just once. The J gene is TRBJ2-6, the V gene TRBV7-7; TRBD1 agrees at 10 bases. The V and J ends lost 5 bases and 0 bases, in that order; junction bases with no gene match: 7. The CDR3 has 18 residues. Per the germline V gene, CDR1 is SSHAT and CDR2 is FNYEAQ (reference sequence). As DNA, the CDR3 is TGTGCCAGCAGCCCCGGGACAGGGGCCCACTCTGGGGCCAACGTCCTGACTTTC. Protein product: CASSPGTGAHSGANVLTF.

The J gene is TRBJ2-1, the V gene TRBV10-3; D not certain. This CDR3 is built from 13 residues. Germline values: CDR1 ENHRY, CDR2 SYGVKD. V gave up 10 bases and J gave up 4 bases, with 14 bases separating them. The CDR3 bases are TGTGCCAGCAAGAAACACTGTTACAATGAGCAGTTCTTC. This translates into CASKKHCYNEQFF.

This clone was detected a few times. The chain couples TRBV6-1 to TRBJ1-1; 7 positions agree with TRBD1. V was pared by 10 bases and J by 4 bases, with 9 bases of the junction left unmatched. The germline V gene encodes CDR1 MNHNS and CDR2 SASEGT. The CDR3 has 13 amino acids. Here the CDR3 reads CATKGAAGTEAFF. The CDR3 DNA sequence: TGTGCCACCAAGGGGGCAGCGGGCACTGAAGCTTTCTTT.

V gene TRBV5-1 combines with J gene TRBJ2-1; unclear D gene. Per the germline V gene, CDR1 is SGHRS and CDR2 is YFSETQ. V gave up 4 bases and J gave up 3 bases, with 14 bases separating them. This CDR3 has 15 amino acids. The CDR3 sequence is CASSPDPRLYNEQFF. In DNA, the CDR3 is TGCGCCAGCAGCCCCGACCCTAGGCTCTACAATGAGCAGTTCTTC.

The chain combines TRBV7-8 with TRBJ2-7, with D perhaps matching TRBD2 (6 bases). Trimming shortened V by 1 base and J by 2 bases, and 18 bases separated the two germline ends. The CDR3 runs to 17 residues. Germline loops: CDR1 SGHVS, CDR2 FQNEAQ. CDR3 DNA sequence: TGTGCCAGCAGCTTAGGATCCCGGGACTGGCTCCCCTACGAGCAGTACTTC. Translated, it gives CASSLGSRDWLPYEQYF.